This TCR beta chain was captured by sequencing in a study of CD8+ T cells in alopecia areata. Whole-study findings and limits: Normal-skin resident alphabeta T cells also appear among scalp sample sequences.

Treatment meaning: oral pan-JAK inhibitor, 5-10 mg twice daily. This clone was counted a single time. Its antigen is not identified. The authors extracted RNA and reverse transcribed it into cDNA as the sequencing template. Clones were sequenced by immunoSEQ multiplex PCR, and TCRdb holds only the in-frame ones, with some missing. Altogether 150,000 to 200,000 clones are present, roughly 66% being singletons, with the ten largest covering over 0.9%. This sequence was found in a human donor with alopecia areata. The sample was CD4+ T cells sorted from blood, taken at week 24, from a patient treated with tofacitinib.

CDR3 amino acids: CASSFQGTDTQYF. CDR3 coding DNA: TGTGCCAGCAGCTTCCAGGGAACAGATACGCAGTATTTT. The chain combines TRBV7-9 with TRBJ2-3, with D possibly TRBD1 on 5 matching bases. The V gene's germline CDR1 is SEHNR and CDR2 FQNEAQ (reference sequence). The CDR3 covers 13 residues. Trimming took 3 bases from V and 3 from J, leaving 7 bases between them.